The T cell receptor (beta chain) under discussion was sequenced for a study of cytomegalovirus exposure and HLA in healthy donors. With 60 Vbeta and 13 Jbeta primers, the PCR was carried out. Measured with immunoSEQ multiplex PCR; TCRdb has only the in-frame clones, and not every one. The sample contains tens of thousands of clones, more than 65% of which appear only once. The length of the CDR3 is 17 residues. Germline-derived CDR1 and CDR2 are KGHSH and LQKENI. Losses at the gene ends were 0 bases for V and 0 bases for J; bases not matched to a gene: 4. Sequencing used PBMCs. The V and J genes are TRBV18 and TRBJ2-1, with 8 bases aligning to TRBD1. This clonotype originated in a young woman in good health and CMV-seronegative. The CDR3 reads CASSPPTGVSSYNEQFF. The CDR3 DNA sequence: TGTGCCAGCTCACCACCGACAGGGGTTAGCTCCTACAATGAGCAGTTCTTC.